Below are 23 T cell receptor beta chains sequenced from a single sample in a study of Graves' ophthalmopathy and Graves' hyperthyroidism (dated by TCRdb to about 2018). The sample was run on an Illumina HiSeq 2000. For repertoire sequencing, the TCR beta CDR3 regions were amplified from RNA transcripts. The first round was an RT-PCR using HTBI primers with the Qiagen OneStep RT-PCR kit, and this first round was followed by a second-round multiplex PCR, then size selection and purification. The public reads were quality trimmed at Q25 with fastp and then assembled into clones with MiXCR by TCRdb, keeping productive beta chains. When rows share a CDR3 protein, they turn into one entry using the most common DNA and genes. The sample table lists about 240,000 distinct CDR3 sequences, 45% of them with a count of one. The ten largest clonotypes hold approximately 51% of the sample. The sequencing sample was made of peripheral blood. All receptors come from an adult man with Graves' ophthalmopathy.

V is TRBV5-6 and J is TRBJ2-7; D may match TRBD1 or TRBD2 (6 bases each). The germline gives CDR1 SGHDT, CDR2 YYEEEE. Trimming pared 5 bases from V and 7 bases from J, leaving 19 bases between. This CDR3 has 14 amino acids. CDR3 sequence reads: CASRRDRTAGEQYF. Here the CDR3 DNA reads TGTGCCAGCAGAAGAGACCGGACAGCGGGTGAGCAGTACTTC. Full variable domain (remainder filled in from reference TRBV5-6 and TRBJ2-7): DAGVTQSPTHLIKTRGQQVTLRCSPKSGHDTVSWYQQALGQGPQFIFQYYEEEERQRGNFPDRFSGHQFPNYSSELNVNALLLGDSALYLCASRRDRTAGEQYFGPGTRLTVT.

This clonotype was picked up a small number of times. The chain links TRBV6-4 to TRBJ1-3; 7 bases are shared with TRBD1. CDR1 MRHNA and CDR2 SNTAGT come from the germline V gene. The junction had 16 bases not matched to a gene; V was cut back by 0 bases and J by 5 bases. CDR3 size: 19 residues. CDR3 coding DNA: TGTGCCAGCAGTGACTCGAGAGGGACAGATCTCTGGCTGCGAAACACCATATATTTT. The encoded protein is CASSDSRGTDLWLRNTIYF.

The CDR3 sequence is CASSQDWASSKETQYF. CDR3 DNA: TGTGCCAGCAGCCAAGATTGGGCTAGCTCGAAAGAGACCCAGTACTTC. The chain uses TRBV12-3 or TRBV12-4 and TRBJ2-5; D perhaps matches TRBD2 (5 bases). The CDR3 extends over 16 amino acids. V was trimmed by 6 bases and J by 3 bases, leaving 20 bases between them.

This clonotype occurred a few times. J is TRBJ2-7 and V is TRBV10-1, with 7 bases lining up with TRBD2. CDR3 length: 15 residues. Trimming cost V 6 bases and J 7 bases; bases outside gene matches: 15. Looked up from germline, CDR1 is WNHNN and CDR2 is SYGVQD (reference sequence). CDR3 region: CASRGMTSPENEQYF. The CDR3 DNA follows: TGCGCCAGCAGGGGGATGACTAGCCCGGAAAATGAGCAGTACTTC.

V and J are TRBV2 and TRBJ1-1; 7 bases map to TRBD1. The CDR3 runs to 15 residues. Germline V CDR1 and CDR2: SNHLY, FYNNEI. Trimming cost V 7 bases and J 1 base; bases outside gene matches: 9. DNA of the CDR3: TGTGCCAGCACCGACAGGGATTCTTGGAACACTGAAGCTTTCTTT. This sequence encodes CASTDRDSWNTEAFF.

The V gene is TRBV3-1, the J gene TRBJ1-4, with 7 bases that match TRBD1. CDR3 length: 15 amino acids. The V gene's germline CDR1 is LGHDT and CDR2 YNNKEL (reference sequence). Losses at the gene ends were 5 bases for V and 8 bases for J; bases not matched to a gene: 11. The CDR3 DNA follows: TGTGCCAGCAGCGTGGGACAGCCGTATAACGAAAAACTGTTTTTT. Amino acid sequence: CASSVGQPYNEKLFF. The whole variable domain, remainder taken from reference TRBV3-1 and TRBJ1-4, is DTAVSQTPKYLVTQMGNDKSIKCEQNLGHDTMYWYKQDSKKFLKIMFSYNNKELIINETVPNRFSPKSPDKAHLNLHINSLELGDSAVYFCASSVGQPYNEKLFFGSGTQLSVL.

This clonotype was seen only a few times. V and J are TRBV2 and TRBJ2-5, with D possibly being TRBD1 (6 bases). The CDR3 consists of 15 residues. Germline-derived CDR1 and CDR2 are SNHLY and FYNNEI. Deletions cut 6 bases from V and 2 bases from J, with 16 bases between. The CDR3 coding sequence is TGTGCCAGCAGGGGCAACAGGGTCGGGCAAGAGACCCAGTACTTC. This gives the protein CASRGNRVGQETQYF.

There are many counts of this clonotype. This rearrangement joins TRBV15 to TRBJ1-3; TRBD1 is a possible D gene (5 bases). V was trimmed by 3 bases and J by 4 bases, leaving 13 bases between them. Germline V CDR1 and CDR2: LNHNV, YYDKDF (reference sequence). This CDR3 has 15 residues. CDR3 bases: TGTGCCACCAGCAGTGGAGCAGGGTTAGGAAACACCATATATTTT. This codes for CATSSGAGLGNTIYF.

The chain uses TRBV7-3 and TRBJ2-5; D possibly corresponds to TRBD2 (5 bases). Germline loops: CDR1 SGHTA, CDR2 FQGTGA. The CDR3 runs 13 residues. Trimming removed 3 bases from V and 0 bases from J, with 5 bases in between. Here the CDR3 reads CASSFGNQETQYF. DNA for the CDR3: TGTGCCAGCAGCTTCGGGAACCAAGAGACCCAGTACTTC.

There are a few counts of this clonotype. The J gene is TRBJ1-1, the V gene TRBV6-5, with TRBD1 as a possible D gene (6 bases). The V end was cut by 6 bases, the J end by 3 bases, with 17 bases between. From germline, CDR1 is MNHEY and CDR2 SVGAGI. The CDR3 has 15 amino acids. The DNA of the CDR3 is TGTGCCAGCAGACGCTACCTGGACAGAGACACTGAAGCTTTCTTT. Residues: CASRRYLDRDTEAFF.

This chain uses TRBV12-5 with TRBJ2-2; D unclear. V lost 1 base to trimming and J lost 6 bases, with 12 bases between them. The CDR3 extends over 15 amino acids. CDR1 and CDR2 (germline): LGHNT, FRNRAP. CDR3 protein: CASGLGLHSPGELFF. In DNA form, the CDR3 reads TGTGCTAGTGGTTTGGGACTCCACTCACCCGGGGAGCTGTTTTTT.

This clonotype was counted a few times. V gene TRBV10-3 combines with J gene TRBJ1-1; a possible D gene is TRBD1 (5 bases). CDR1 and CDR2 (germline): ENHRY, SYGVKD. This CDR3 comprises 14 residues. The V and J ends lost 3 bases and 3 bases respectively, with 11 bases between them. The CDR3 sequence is CAISDRGDDTEAFF. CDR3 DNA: TGTGCCATCAGTGATAGAGGGGATGACACTGAAGCTTTCTTT.

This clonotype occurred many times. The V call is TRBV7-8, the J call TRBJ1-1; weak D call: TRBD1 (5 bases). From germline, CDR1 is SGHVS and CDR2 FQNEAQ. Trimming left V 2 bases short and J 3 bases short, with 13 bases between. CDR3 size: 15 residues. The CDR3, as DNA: TGTGCCAGCAGCTTATTAGCAGGGCTAGACACTGAAGCTTTCTTT. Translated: CASSLLAGLDTEAFF.

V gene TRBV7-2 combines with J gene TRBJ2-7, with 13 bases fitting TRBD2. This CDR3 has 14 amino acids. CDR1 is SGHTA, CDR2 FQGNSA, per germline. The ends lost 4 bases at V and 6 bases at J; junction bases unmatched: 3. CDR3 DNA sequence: TGTGCCAGCAGCTCAACTAGCGGGAGGGTCGAGCAGTACTTC. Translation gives CASSSTSGRVEQYF.

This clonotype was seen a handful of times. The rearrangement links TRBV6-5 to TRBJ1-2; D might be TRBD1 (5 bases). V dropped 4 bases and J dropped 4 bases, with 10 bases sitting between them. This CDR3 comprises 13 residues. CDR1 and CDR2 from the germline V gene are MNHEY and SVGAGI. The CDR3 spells CASSSGRAYGYTF. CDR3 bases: TGTGCCAGCAGTTCAGGGCGGGCCTATGGCTACACCTTC.

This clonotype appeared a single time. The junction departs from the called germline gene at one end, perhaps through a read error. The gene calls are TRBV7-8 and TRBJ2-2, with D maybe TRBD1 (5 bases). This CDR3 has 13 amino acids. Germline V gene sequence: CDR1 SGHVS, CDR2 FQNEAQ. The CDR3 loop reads CASSPQDTEELFF. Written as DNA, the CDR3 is TGTGCCAGCAGCCCCCAGGACACCGAGGAGCTGTTTTTT.

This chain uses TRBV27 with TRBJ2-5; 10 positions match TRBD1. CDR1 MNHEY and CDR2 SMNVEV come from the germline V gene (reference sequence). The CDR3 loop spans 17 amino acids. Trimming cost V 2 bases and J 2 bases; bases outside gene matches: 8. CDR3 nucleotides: TGTGCCAGCAGTTTAGTCGTTACGGACAGGGGGCAAGAGACCCAGTACTTC. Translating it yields CASSLVVTDRGQETQYF.

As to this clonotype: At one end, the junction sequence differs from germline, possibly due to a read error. The DNA of the CDR3 is TGTGTCAGCAGACCGGGACGTGAAGCTTTCTTT. This gives the protein CVSRPGREAFF. This chain joins TRBV7-9 and TRBJ1-1; D might be TRBD1 (5 bases). The CDR3 spans 11 residues. Germline V gene lookup returns CDR1 SEHNR and CDR2 FQNEAQ (reference sequence).

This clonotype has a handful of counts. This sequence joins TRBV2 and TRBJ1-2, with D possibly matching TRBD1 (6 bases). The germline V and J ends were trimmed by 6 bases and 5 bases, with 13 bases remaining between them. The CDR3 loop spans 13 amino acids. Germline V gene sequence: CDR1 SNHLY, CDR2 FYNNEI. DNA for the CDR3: TGTGCCAGCAGCCGGACAGCACTATATGGCTACACCTTC. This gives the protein CASSRTALYGYTF.

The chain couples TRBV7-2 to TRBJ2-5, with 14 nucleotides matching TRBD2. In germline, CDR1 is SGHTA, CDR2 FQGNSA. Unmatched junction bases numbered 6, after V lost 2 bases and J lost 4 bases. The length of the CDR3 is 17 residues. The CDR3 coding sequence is TGTGCCAGCAGCTTATTGACTAGCGGGGGGGTCCGAGAGACCCAGTACTTC. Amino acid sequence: CASSLLTSGGVRETQYF.

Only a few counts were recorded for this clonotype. CDR3 sequence (DNA): TGCAGTGCTAGAGGCGACGCACGGGGAGGTGAAAAACTGTTTTTT. As protein: CSARGDARGGEKLFF. The chain has TRBV20-1 and TRBJ1-4; no clear D. V shed 1 base and J shed 7 bases, with 16 bases lying between them. Germline-derived CDR1 and CDR2 are DFQATT and SNEGSKA (reference sequence). The CDR3 totals 15 residues.

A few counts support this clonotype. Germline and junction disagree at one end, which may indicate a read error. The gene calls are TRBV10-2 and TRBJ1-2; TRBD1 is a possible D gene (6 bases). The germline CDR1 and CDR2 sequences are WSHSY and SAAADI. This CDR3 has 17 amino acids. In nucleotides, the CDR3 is TGTGCCAGCAGTTCGCGAGCCGGGGGGCGAGCCAACTATGGCTACACCTTC. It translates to CASSSRAGGRANYGYTF.

The CDR3 bases are TGCAGTGCTAGAGCTCAGGGACAGAGCGGCACTGAAGCTTTCTTT. It encodes CSARAQGQSGTEAFF. V gene TRBV20-1 combines with J gene TRBJ1-1; 7 positions match TRBD1. Trimming removed 1 base from V and 4 bases from J; junction bases left unmatched: 9. The germline V gene encodes CDR1 DFQATT and CDR2 SNEGSKA (reference sequence). This CDR3 comprises 15 residues.